Shown below are 14 T cell receptor beta chains from a single sample sequenced in a study of blood T cells in healthy people across ages. Sample-barcoded 5' priming and a J-beta primer mix drove a second PCR of about 6 to 12 cycles. TCRdb re-called the 5' RACE reads with MiXCR, one entry per CDR3 protein. The sample gives approximately 900,000 distinct CDR3 sequences, around 48% of which show up once; 10% to 15% is in the top ten. Input material: blood. The receptors originated from a man aged 25 to 40 in good health.

V and J are TRBV6-2 or TRBV6-3 and TRBJ2-1; perhaps TRBD2 as D (7 bases). This CDR3 has 15 amino acids. CDR1 is MNHEY and CDR2 is SVGEGT in the germline V gene. Trimming left V 2 bases short and J 2 bases short, with 10 bases between. The CDR3 spells CASSYGGAAYNEQFF. CDR3 nucleotides: TGTGCCAGCAGTTACGGGGGGGCGGCCTACAATGAGCAGTTCTTC.

The V and J genes are TRBV4-2 and TRBJ2-1, with D unresolved. The germline CDR1 and CDR2 sequences are LGHNA and YNFKEQ. The CDR3 loop spans 13 amino acids. Trimming cost V 0 bases and J 10 bases, with 10 bases left between them. The CDR3 coding sequence is TGTGCCAGCAGCCAAGAGGCCGAGAACGAGCAGTTCTTC. It codes for CASSQEAENEQFF.

V and J are TRBV29-1 and TRBJ2-4; D remains unclear. The J call is doubtful: the DNA matches TRBJ2-5 better. Per germline, CDR1 SQVTM and CDR2 ANQGSEA. This CDR3 has 11 amino acids. CDR3 sequence: CSVEWLETQYF. CDR3 sequence (DNA): TGCAGCGTTGAATGGTTGGAGACCCAGTACTTC.

V gene TRBV3-1 combines with J gene TRBJ2-3; D may be TRBD2 (5 bases). CDR3 length equals 15 residues. Germline CDR1 and CDR2: LGHDT and YNNKEL (reference sequence). The V gene lost 3 bases and the J gene lost 6 bases, with 16 bases spanning the gap. The chain's CDR3 is CASSHAWGDGDTQYF. In DNA, the CDR3 is TGTGCCAGCAGCCACGCCTGGGGAGATGGTGATACGCAGTATTTT.

The rearrangement uses TRBV25-1 and TRBJ1-1, with D perhaps matching TRBD1 (5 bases). Trimming took 1 base from V and 5 from J, leaving 5 bases between them. CDR3 length: 12 amino acids. Germline values: CDR1 MGHDK, CDR2 SYGVNS. The CDR3 loop reads CASSEWGTEAFF. In nucleotides, the CDR3 is TGTGCCAGCAGTGAATGGGGGACTGAAGCTTTCTTT. The whole variable domain, remainder taken from reference TRBV25-1 and TRBJ1-1, is EADIYQTPRYLVIGTGKKITLECSQTMGHDKMYWYQQDPGMELHLIHYSYGVNSTEKGDLSSESTVSRIRTEHFPLTLESARPSHTSQYLCASSEWGTEAFFGQGTRLTVV.

The chain employs TRBV5-1 and TRBJ2-3; TRBD2 might be the D (6 bases). Trimming stripped 3 bases from V and 0 bases from J, with 23 bases between. Per the germline V gene, CDR1 is SGHRS and CDR2 is YFSETQ. The CDR3 length is 19 residues. The CDR3 sequence is CASSSTRTTPPLSTDTQYF. The CDR3, as DNA: TGCGCCAGCAGCTCGACTAGAACTACACCCCCCCTTAGCACAGATACGCAGTATTTT.

The rearrangement links TRBV28 to TRBJ1-3; D unresolved. Germline CDR1 MDHEN, CDR2 SYDVKM. CDR3 length equals 14 residues. V was pared by 4 bases and J by 9 bases, with 16 bases between. CDR3 residues: CASSSQKGSRTIYF. The CDR3 DNA is TGTGCCAGCAGTTCTCAAAAAGGGAGCCGCACCATATATTTT.

CDR3 DNA sequence: TGTGCCAGCAGAGCCGCTAGCGGGCGAACCTACGAGCAGTACTTC. It translates to CASRAASGRTYEQYF. The chain uses TRBV6-1 and TRBJ2-7; 8 bases agree with TRBD2. The CDR3 spans 15 residues. Per germline, CDR1 MNHNS and CDR2 SASEGT. V shed 6 bases and J 2 bases; nucleotides not matched to a gene: 9.

This clonotype appeared a few times. The chain uses TRBV18 and TRBJ2-7; D gene ambiguous. V was clipped by 2 bases and J by 6 bases, with 11 bases between them. The CDR3 covers 13 residues. Germline assignment: CDR1 KGHSH and CDR2 LQKENI. The CDR3 DNA reads as TGTGCCAGCTCACCAAGTTGGGAATTCGAGCAGTACTTC. Amino acids: CASSPSWEFEQYF.

The chain combines TRBV13 with TRBJ2-3; 8 nucleotides align to TRBD1. V trimming: 2 bases; J trimming: 5 bases; junction bases outside the gene matches: 12. This CDR3 region has 17 residues. The germline gives CDR1 PRHDT, CDR2 FYEKMQ (reference sequence). DNA of the CDR3: TGTGCCAGCAGCTTAAAATCCCGGGACAGGTCCCGAGATACGCAGTATTTT. It is translated as CASSLKSRDRSRDTQYF. The variable domain in full, completed from reference TRBV13 and TRBJ2-3, reads AAGVIQSPRHLIKEKRETATLKCYPIPRHDTVYWYQQGPGQDPQFLISFYEKMQSDKGSIPDRFSAQQFSDYHSELNMSSLELGDSALYFCASSLKSRDRSRDTQYFGPGTRLTVL.

This clonotype was recorded many times. The J gene is TRBJ2-7, the V gene TRBV4-3; D gene ambiguous. V dropped 5 bases and J dropped 4 bases, with 18 bases sitting between them. The CDR3 runs to 15 residues. Germline CDR1 and CDR2: LGHNA and YSLEER. CDR3 sequence: CASSTHRQFGYEQYF. The CDR3 DNA follows: TGCGCCAGCAGCACCCACCGGCAGTTTGGATACGAGCAGTACTTC.

The chain joins TRBV20-1 to TRBJ2-5; possibly TRBD1 or TRBD2 for D (5 bases each). The CDR3 has 14 amino acids. CDR1 DFQATT and CDR2 SNEGSKA come from the germline V gene (reference sequence). V was trimmed by 1 base and J by 4 bases, leaving 13 bases between them. The CDR3 loop reads CSARGEWGRETQYF. The CDR3 DNA reads as TGCAGTGCTAGAGGGGAGTGGGGCAGAGAGACCCAGTACTTC.

The chain has TRBV20-1 and TRBJ2-3; TRBD2 agrees at 8 bases. The germline V gene encodes CDR1 DFQATT and CDR2 SNEGSKA (reference sequence). The V segment lost 6 bases and the J segment 3 bases; nucleotides outside the gene matches: 8. The CDR3 has 14 amino acids. DNA for the CDR3: TGCAGTGCCCCTCGGGGGGGCGATACAGATACGCAGTATTTT. It specifies CSAPRGGDTDTQYF.

This chain links TRBV4-3 with TRBJ2-5, with 7 bases lining up with TRBD2. Looked up from germline, CDR1 is LGHNA and CDR2 is YSLEER. V lost 1 base to trimming and J lost 7 bases; unmatched junction nucleotides: 9. This CDR3 spans 15 amino acids. The CDR3 sequence is CASSQVYTSVGTQYF. CDR3 DNA sequence: TGCGCCAGCAGCCAAGTCTATACTAGCGTTGGGACCCAGTACTTC.